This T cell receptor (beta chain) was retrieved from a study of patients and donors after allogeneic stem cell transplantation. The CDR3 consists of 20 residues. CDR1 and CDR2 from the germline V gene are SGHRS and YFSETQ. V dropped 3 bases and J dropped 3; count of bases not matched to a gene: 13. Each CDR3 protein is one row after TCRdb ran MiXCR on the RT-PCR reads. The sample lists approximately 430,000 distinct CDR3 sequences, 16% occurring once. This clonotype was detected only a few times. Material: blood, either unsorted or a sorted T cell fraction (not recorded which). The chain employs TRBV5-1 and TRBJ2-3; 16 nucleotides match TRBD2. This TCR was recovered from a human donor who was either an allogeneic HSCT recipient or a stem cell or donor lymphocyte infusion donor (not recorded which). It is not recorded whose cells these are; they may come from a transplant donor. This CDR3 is CASSSRRPGLAGGLTDTQYF. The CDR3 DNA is TGCGCCAGCAGCTCAAGACGACCGGGACTAGCGGGGGGGCTGACAGATACGCAGTATTTT.